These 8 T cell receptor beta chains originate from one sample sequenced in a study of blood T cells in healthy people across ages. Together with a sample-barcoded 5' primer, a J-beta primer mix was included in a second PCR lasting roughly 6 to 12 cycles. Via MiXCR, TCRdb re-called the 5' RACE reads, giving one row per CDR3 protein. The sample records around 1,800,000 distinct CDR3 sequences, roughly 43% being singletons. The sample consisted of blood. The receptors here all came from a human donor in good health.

The CDR3 sequence is CASSLDFLAGDTQYF. The CDR3 bases are TGCGCCAGCAGCTTGGATTTTTTGGCGGGGGATACGCAGTATTTT. J is TRBJ2-3 and V is TRBV5-1; possible D gene TRBD2, 6 bases. The CDR3 runs to 15 residues. V was shortened by 0 bases and J by 6 bases, with 14 bases between the two germline ends. Germline V CDR1 and CDR2: SGHRS, YFSETQ. The full variable domain, in which reference TRBV5-1 and TRBJ2-3 provide the parts outside the CDR3, is KAGVTQTPRYLIKTRGQQVTLSCSPISGHRSVSWYQQTPGQGLQFLFEYFSETQRNKGNFPGRFSGRQFSNSRSEMNVSTLELGDSALYLCASSLDFLAGDTQYFGPGTRLTVL.

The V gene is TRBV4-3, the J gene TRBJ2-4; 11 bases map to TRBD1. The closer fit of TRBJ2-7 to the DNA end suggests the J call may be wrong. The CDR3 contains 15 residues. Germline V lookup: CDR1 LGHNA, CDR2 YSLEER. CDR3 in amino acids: CASSPGQGEIYEQYF. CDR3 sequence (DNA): TGCGCCAGCAGCCCGGGACAGGGGGAGATCTACGAGCAGTACTTC.

DNA of the CDR3: TGTGCCAGCAGCGATGGATCCCTCGGACTAGCGGGGGGAAACACAGATACGCAGTATTTT. Translation gives CASSDGSLGLAGGNTDTQYF. The gene calls are TRBV9 and TRBJ2-3; 14 nucleotides align to TRBD2. V lost 3 bases to trimming and J lost 2 bases; unmatched junction nucleotides: 14. CDR1 and CDR2 (germline): SGDLS, YYNGEE. The length of the CDR3 is 20 residues.

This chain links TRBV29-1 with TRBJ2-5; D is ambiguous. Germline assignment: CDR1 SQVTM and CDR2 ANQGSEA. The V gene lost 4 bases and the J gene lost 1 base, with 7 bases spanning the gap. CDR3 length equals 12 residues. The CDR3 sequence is CSVGWSQETQYF. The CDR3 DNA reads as TGCAGCGTTGGGTGGAGCCAAGAGACCCAGTACTTC.

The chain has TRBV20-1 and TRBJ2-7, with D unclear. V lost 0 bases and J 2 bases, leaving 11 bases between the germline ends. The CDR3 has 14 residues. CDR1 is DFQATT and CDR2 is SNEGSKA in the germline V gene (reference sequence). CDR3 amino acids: CSARDGKGTYEQYF. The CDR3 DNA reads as TGCAGTGCTAGAGATGGTAAAGGAACCTACGAGCAGTACTTC.

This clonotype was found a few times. Written as DNA, the CDR3 is TGCGCCAGCAGCCAAGCTCCGGTATTCGTATATAGCAATCAGCCCCAGCATTTT. It specifies CASSQAPVFVYSNQPQHF. The gene calls are TRBV4-1 and TRBJ1-5; D unresolved. Germline-derived CDR1 and CDR2 are MGHRA and YSYEKL. V dropped 1 base and J dropped 0 bases, with 16 bases sitting between them. The CDR3 runs 18 residues.

The CDR3 coding sequence is TGCAGTGCTAGACACCTCGGACTTTACAATGAGCAGTTCTTC. Translated, it gives CSARHLGLYNEQFF. The genes are TRBV20-1 and TRBJ2-1, with D perhaps matching TRBD2 (5 bases). The CDR3 consists of 14 residues. Per the germline V gene, CDR1 is DFQATT and CDR2 is SNEGSKA (reference sequence). V was trimmed by 2 bases and J by 4 bases, leaving 12 bases between them.

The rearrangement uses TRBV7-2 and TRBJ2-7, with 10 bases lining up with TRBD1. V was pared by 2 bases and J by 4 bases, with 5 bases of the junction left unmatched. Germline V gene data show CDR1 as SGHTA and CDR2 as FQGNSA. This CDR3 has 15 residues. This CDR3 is CASSLISGQGYEQYF. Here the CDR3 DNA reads TGTGCCAGCAGCTTAATATCGGGACAGGGGTACGAGCAGTACTTC.